This T cell receptor (beta chain) stems from a study of blood T cell repertoires in COVID-19. The germline V gene encodes CDR1 SGHTA and CDR2 FQGNSA. J gave up 3 bases and V 5 bases, and 10 bases lay outside the gene matches. This CDR3 has 18 residues. Original analysis: Amplified reference gene primers provided the basis for estimating nucleated cell counts. Sequencing was performed with immunoSEQ multiplex PCR; in TCRdb, only in-frame clones are kept and a portion is missing. That table furnishes V, J and clone size, whereas the DNA furnished D and trimming. The sample shows about 88,000 clones, roughly 90% of them seen only once.

This chain joins TRBV7-2 and TRBJ1-6; 10 positions agree with TRBD1. Material for sequencing was peripheral blood. This sequence was found in a man aged 60 to 75 with acute or convalescent COVID-19. The CDR3 sequence is CASSPGTGDPLYNSPLHF. The DNA for the CDR3 is TGTGCCAGCAGCCCCGGGACAGGGGACCCACTCTATAATTCACCCCTCCACTTT.